The rows below give T cell receptor beta chains drawn from one sample of a study of T-cell memory formation after mild COVID-19. TCRdb re-analysed the 5' RACE reads in MiXCR, keeping a single row per CDR3 protein. The sample holds roughly 500,000 distinct CDR3 sequences; roughly 22% are singletons and the top ten take around 12%. Specimen: PBMCs or a T cell subset sorted from them (not recorded which). The receptors derive from an adult woman who had mild COVID-19 (a few samples of this study predate the infection). Cell type and time point are not known. CDR3s include the opening cysteine and the closing phenylalanine or tryptophan. Fields, in order: CDR3 protein, CDR3 DNA, V gene, clone size, D gene, CDR3 length, J gene. A D gene is named only where the DNA matches it firmly. The size field is filled for only some rows; it gives once, few, many or a size class.

CDR3aa: CSSAGNTGELFF; CDR3nt: TGCAGCTCTGCGGGGAACACCGGGGAGCTGTTTTTT; v_gene: TRBV29-1; abundance: -; d_gene: -; len: 12; j_gene: TRBJ2-2
CDR3aa: CASSWTGSEYEQYF; CDR3nt: TGTGCCAGCAGTTGGACAGGCTCGGAATACGAGCAGTACTTC; v_gene: TRBV27; abundance: few; d_gene: TRBD1; len: 14; j_gene: TRBJ2-7
CDR3aa: CASSQLGHRDGAFF; CDR3nt: TGCGCCAGCAGCCAGTTGGGCCACAGGGATGGGGCTTTCTTT; v_gene: TRBV4-1; abundance: -; d_gene: -; len: 14; j_gene: TRBJ1-1
CDR3aa: CASSAGRPGYEQYF; CDR3nt: TGTGCCAGCAGCGCGGGACGGCCGGGATACGAGCAGTACTTC; v_gene: TRBV5-6; abundance: -; d_gene: -; len: 14; j_gene: TRBJ2-7
CDR3aa: CASSIDLTLAEAFF; CDR3nt: TGTGCCAGTAGTATAGATTTGACGCTCGCTGAAGCTTTCTTT; v_gene: TRBV19; abundance: -; d_gene: -; len: 14; j_gene: TRBJ1-1
CDR3aa: CASSLVGSGRVAREQYF; CDR3nt: TGTGCCAGCAGCTTAGTAGGGTCCGGCAGGGTCGCCCGCGAGCAGTACTTC; v_gene: TRBV11-2; abundance: few; d_gene: -; len: 17; j_gene: TRBJ2-7
CDR3aa: CSARDWGANTGELFF; CDR3nt: TGCAGTGCTAGAGATTGGGGGGCGAACACCGGGGAGCTGTTTTTT; v_gene: TRBV20-1; abundance: -; d_gene: -; len: 15; j_gene: TRBJ2-2
CDR3aa: CASSWKGAGNTQYF; CDR3nt: TGTGCCAGCAGCTGGAAAGGGGCCGGGAATACGCAGTATTTT; v_gene: TRBV7-2; abundance: once; d_gene: -; len: 14; j_gene: TRBJ2-3
CDR3aa: CASSISLAGGYNEQFF; CDR3nt: TGCGCCAGCAGCATAAGTCTAGCGGGAGGCTACAATGAGCAGTTCTTC; v_gene: TRBV5-1; abundance: few; d_gene: TRBD2; len: 16; j_gene: TRBJ2-1
CDR3aa: CASSTRDRGYNEQFF; CDR3nt: TGTGCCAGCAGTACCCGGGACAGGGGTTACAATGAGCAGTTCTTC; v_gene: TRBV12-3/TRBV12-4; abundance: many; d_gene: TRBD1; len: 15; j_gene: TRBJ2-1
CDR3aa: CASSTGSNEQFF; CDR3nt: TGCGCCAGCAGCACAGGGTCCAATGAGCAGTTCTTC; v_gene: TRBV5-1; abundance: few; d_gene: -; len: 12; j_gene: TRBJ2-1
CDR3aa: CASRPTGQRNEKLFF; CDR3nt: TGTGCCAGCAGACCAACGGGACAGCGAAATGAAAAACTGTTTTTT; v_gene: TRBV7-9; abundance: -; d_gene: TRBD1; len: 15; j_gene: TRBJ1-4
CDR3aa: CASSEGANGYTF; CDR3nt: TGCGCCAGCAGCGAGGGGGCAAATGGCTACACCTTC; v_gene: TRBV4-1; abundance: -; d_gene: TRBD1; len: 12; j_gene: TRBJ1-2
CDR3aa: CASRHSPGTGHAQYF; CDR3nt: TGTGCCAGCAGACACAGCCCCGGGACAGGGCACGCGCAGTATTTT; v_gene: TRBV6-1; abundance: -; d_gene: TRBD1; len: 15; j_gene: TRBJ2-3
CDR3aa: CASSTYTGELFF; CDR3nt: TGTGCCAGCTCAACCTACACCGGGGAGCTGTTTTTT; v_gene: TRBV18; abundance: few; d_gene: -; len: 12; j_gene: TRBJ2-2
CDR3aa: CASTNRGLAGGGQFF; CDR3nt: TGTGCCAGCACTAACCGGGGGCTAGCGGGAGGGGGGCAGTTCTTC; v_gene: TRBV12-3/TRBV12-4; abundance: few; d_gene: TRBD2; len: 15; j_gene: TRBJ2-1
CDR3aa: CASSIIPGGAYEQYF; CDR3nt: TGTGCCAGCAGTATCATCCCCGGGGGCGCCTACGAGCAGTACTTC; v_gene: TRBV27; abundance: few; d_gene: -; len: 15; j_gene: TRBJ2-7
CDR3aa: CASSLARSASYEQYF; CDR3nt: TGTGCCAGCAGTTTGGCCCGATCGGCCTCTTACGAGCAGTACTTC; v_gene: TRBV12-3/TRBV12-4; abundance: few; d_gene: -; len: 15; j_gene: TRBJ2-7
CDR3aa: CASSFRQRQETQYF; CDR3nt: TGTGCCAGCAGCTTTAGGCAGCGACAAGAGACCCAGTACTTC; v_gene: TRBV5-6; abundance: many; d_gene: -; len: 14; j_gene: TRBJ2-5
CDR3aa: CSAKTPGLAGGVDNEQFF; CDR3nt: TGCAGTGCTAAGACACCGGGACTAGCGGGAGGTGTAGACAATGAGCAGTTCTTC; v_gene: TRBV20-1; abundance: -; d_gene: TRBD2; len: 18; j_gene: TRBJ2-1
CDR3aa: CSVGAREGPNEQYF; CDR3nt: TGCAGCGTTGGGGCGCGGGAGGGCCCCAACGAGCAGTACTTC; v_gene: TRBV29-1; abundance: -; d_gene: TRBD2; len: 14; j_gene: TRBJ2-7
CDR3aa: CASTRLARGDTQYF; CDR3nt: TGTGCCAGCACCCGACTCGCCCGGGGAGATACGCAGTATTTT; v_gene: TRBV9; abundance: few; d_gene: -; len: 14; j_gene: TRBJ2-3
CDR3aa: CASSLARQGYTEAFF; CDR3nt: TGTGCCAGCAGCTTAGCGCGACAGGGGTACACTGAAGCTTTCTTT; v_gene: TRBV7-9; abundance: -; d_gene: TRBD1; len: 15; j_gene: TRBJ1-1
CDR3aa: CASSLRSGGSSTDTQYF; CDR3nt: TGTGCCAGCAGCTTAAGAAGCGGGGGAAGCTCCACAGATACGCAGTATTTT; v_gene: TRBV11-1; abundance: few; d_gene: TRBD2; len: 17; j_gene: TRBJ2-3
CDR3aa: CASTLYGNTEAFF; CDR3nt: TGTGCCAGTACCCTGTATGGGAACACTGAAGCTTTCTTT; v_gene: TRBV19; abundance: -; d_gene: -; len: 13; j_gene: TRBJ1-1
CDR3aa: CASSLDRLAGGYEQYF; CDR3nt: TGTGCCAGCAGCTTGGATCGACTAGCCGGGGGCTACGAGCAGTACTTC; v_gene: TRBV7-8; abundance: -; d_gene: TRBD2; len: 16; j_gene: TRBJ2-7
CDR3aa: CASSLQDTPQNEQFF; CDR3nt: TGTGCCAGCAGTTTACAAGACACCCCCCAGAATGAGCAGTTCTTC; v_gene: TRBV6-5; abundance: -; d_gene: -; len: 15; j_gene: TRBJ2-1
CDR3aa: CATGPASTDTQYF; CDR3nt: TGTGCCACCGGACCAGCCAGCACAGATACGCAGTATTTT; v_gene: TRBV6-5; abundance: few; d_gene: -; len: 13; j_gene: TRBJ2-3
CDR3aa: CASSLAGTGSEKQYF; CDR3nt: TGTGCCAGCAGCTTGGCCGGGACAGGGTCTGAGAAGCAGTACTTC; v_gene: TRBV5-6; abundance: few; d_gene: TRBD1; len: 15; j_gene: TRBJ2-7
CDR3aa: CASSLAGKREARTGELFF; CDR3nt: TGTGCCAGCAGCTTAGCAGGGAAGCGGGAGGCGCGGACCGGGGAGCTGTTTTTT; v_gene: TRBV7-6; abundance: -; d_gene: TRBD2; len: 18; j_gene: TRBJ2-2
CDR3aa: CASSLGRGHFGYTF; CDR3nt: TGTGCCAGCAGCCTCGGCAGGGGGCATTTTGGCTACACCTTC; v_gene: TRBV4-2; abundance: few; d_gene: TRBD1; len: 14; j_gene: TRBJ1-2
CDR3aa: CSARFMGTEAFF; CDR3nt: TGCAGTGCTAGGTTTATGGGCACTGAAGCTTTCTTT; v_gene: TRBV20-1; abundance: few; d_gene: -; len: 12; j_gene: TRBJ1-1
CDR3aa: CASSIDWGLAGEETQYF; CDR3nt: TGTGCCAGTAGTATAGATTGGGGGCTAGCGGGAGAAGAGACCCAGTACTTC; v_gene: TRBV19; abundance: -; d_gene: TRBD2; len: 17; j_gene: TRBJ2-5
CDR3aa: CASSHTGRGQPQHF; CDR3nt: TGTGCCAGCAGCCACACGGGAAGGGGACAGCCCCAGCATTTT; v_gene: TRBV7-9; abundance: -; d_gene: -; len: 14; j_gene: TRBJ1-5
CDR3aa: CASSQGIAGAGQETQYF; CDR3nt: TGCGCCAGCAGCCAGGGAATAGCGGGGGCTGGGCAAGAGACCCAGTACTTC; v_gene: TRBV4-1; abundance: -; d_gene: TRBD2; len: 17; j_gene: TRBJ2-5
CDR3aa: CASRNPIQETQYF; CDR3nt: TGTGCCAGTAGGAACCCCATCCAAGAGACCCAGTACTTC; v_gene: TRBV19; abundance: -; d_gene: -; len: 13; j_gene: TRBJ2-5
CDR3aa: CASSSDRREEKLFF; CDR3nt: TGTGCCAGCAGCAGCGACAGGCGGGAGGAAAAACTGTTTTTT; v_gene: TRBV3-1; abundance: -; d_gene: -; len: 14; j_gene: TRBJ1-4
CDR3aa: CATSEASDSGNTIYF; CDR3nt: TGTGCCACCAGTGAGGCCTCCGACTCTGGAAACACCATATATTTT; v_gene: TRBV24-1; abundance: once; d_gene: -; len: 15; j_gene: TRBJ1-3
CDR3aa: CASSHGAFSGNTIYF; CDR3nt: TGTGCCAGCAGCCATGGGGCCTTTTCTGGAAACACCATATATTTT; v_gene: TRBV3-1; abundance: few; d_gene: -; len: 15; j_gene: TRBJ1-3
CDR3aa: CASSIPQGTGHHEQYF; CDR3nt: TGTGCCAGTAGTATCCCGCAGGGGACAGGGCACCACGAGCAGTACTTC; v_gene: TRBV19; abundance: few; d_gene: TRBD1; len: 16; j_gene: TRBJ2-7
CDR3aa: CASSEFYTGELFF; CDR3nt: TGTGCCAGCAGTGAGTTTTACACCGGGGAGCTGTTTTTT; v_gene: TRBV6-1; abundance: few; d_gene: -; len: 13; j_gene: TRBJ2-2
CDR3aa: CASSRGSGDLPDTQYF; CDR3nt: TGTGCCAGCAGCCGGGGTAGCGGGGACCTGCCAGATACGCAGTATTTT; v_gene: TRBV4-2; abundance: -; d_gene: TRBD2; len: 16; j_gene: TRBJ2-3
CDR3aa: CASSRMSLSSYEQYF; CDR3nt: TGTGCCAGCAGTCGGATGTCTTTAAGCTCCTACGAGCAGTACTTC; v_gene: TRBV6-5; abundance: -; d_gene: -; len: 15; j_gene: TRBJ2-7
CDR3aa: CASSLGPLADEQFF; CDR3nt: TGTGCCAGCAGCTTAGGGCCCCTGGCCGATGAGCAGTTCTTC; v_gene: TRBV7-9; abundance: many; d_gene: -; len: 14; j_gene: TRBJ2-1
CDR3aa: CASSWTSGRGDTGELFF; CDR3nt: TGTGCCAGCAGCTGGACTAGCGGGAGAGGGGACACCGGGGAGCTGTTTTTT; v_gene: TRBV7-9; abundance: few; d_gene: TRBD2; len: 17; j_gene: TRBJ2-2
CDR3aa: CASSLQDEQFF; CDR3nt: TGCGCCAGCAGCTTGCAGGATGAGCAGTTCTTC; v_gene: TRBV5-1; abundance: -; d_gene: -; len: 11; j_gene: TRBJ2-1
CDR3aa: CASRDGTGGRSGNTIYF; CDR3nt: TGTGCCAGCAGGGATGGGACAGGGGGCCGCTCTGGAAACACCATATATTTT; v_gene: TRBV2; abundance: few; d_gene: TRBD1; len: 17; j_gene: TRBJ1-3
CDR3aa: CASSRGENNNEQFF; CDR3nt: TGCGCCAGCAGTCGGGGGGAGAACAACAATGAGCAGTTCTTC; v_gene: TRBV5-1; abundance: many; d_gene: TRBD2; len: 14; j_gene: TRBJ2-1
CDR3aa: CATSRQRQDYSGYTF; CDR3nt: TGTGCCACCAGCAGACAGAGACAGGATTACAGTGGCTACACCTTC; v_gene: TRBV15; abundance: -; d_gene: -; len: 15; j_gene: TRBJ1-2
CDR3aa: CASSSARDLYGYTF; CDR3nt: TGTGCCAGCAGCTCCGCCCGGGACCTGTATGGCTACACCTTC; v_gene: TRBV5-4; abundance: -; d_gene: -; len: 14; j_gene: TRBJ1-2
CDR3aa: CASNRPGTAEYF; CDR3nt: TGTGCCAGCAACCGACCCGGGACCGCTGAGTATTTT; v_gene: TRBV27; abundance: -; d_gene: -; len: 12; j_gene: TRBJ2-3
CDR3aa: CASSSLDLLVANTEAFF; CDR3nt: TGTGCCAGCAGCTCCCTGGACCTGTTAGTGGCGAACACTGAAGCTTTCTTT; v_gene: TRBV7-3; abundance: -; d_gene: -; len: 17; j_gene: TRBJ1-1
CDR3aa: CASSLNPGQQGDEQFF; CDR3nt: TGTGCCAGCAGCTTAAACCCGGGACAGCAAGGAGATGAGCAGTTCTTC; v_gene: TRBV5-8; abundance: many; d_gene: TRBD1; len: 16; j_gene: TRBJ2-1
CDR3aa: CAISESKGTDTQYF; CDR3nt: TGTGCCATCAGTGAGTCTAAAGGGACTGATACGCAGTATTTT; v_gene: TRBV10-3; abundance: few; d_gene: -; len: 14; j_gene: TRBJ2-3
CDR3aa: CASSYDRDRNANYGYTF; CDR3nt: TGTGCCAGCAGCTATGATCGGGACAGAAACGCTAACTATGGCTACACCTTC; v_gene: TRBV5-5; abundance: -; d_gene: TRBD1; len: 17; j_gene: TRBJ1-2
CDR3aa: CASSPMVDIRAGELFF; CDR3nt: TGTGCCAGCTCACCAATGGTCGACATAAGAGCCGGGGAGCTGTTTTTT; v_gene: TRBV18; abundance: few; d_gene: -; len: 16; j_gene: TRBJ2-2
CDR3aa: CASSSVTGGFTGELFF; CDR3nt: TGCGCCAGCAGCTCGGTTACAGGGGGTTTCACCGGGGAGCTGTTTTTT; v_gene: TRBV5-1; abundance: -; d_gene: TRBD1; len: 16; j_gene: TRBJ2-2
CDR3aa: CSLLAGTDTQYF; CDR3nt: TGCAGCCTTCTAGCGGGCACAGATACGCAGTATTTT; v_gene: TRBV29-1; abundance: -; d_gene: TRBD2; len: 12; j_gene: TRBJ2-3
CDR3aa: CASSRNRGQETQYF; CDR3nt: TGTGCCAGCAGCCGAAACAGGGGGCAGGAGACCCAGTACTTC; v_gene: TRBV14; abundance: many; d_gene: TRBD1; len: 14; j_gene: TRBJ2-5